These 29 T cell receptor beta chains originate from one sample sequenced in a study of T cell responses to AZD1222 COVID-19 vaccine. Some clones are missing from TCRdb's copy, which holds only in-frame ones; the method was immunoSEQ multiplex PCR. Of 120,000 to 150,000 clones in the sample, roughly 89% were seen once. Here the sequenced sample was peripheral blood, taken 28 days after the second dose of the MenACWY control vaccine. Receptors originate from an adult who received the MenACWY meningococcal vaccine as a control.

The rearrangement uses TRBV4-3 and TRBJ2-3, with 10 bases that match TRBD1. This CDR3 has 14 residues. Germline V gives CDR1 LGHNA, CDR2 YSLEER. Trimming at V came to 4 bases and at J to 4 bases, leaving 2 bases not matched to a gene. The CDR3 DNA is TGCGCCAGCAGCCGGGACAGGGGCGCAGATACGCAGTATTTT. It specifies CASSRDRGADTQYF.

The chain employs TRBV10-3 and TRBJ2-1, with 7 bases fitting TRBD1. Germline CDR1 and CDR2: ENHRY and SYGVKD. The CDR3 has 16 residues. Unmatched junction bases numbered 12, after V lost 3 bases and J lost 7 bases. CDR3: CAISDPARGSENEQFF. CDR3 nucleotide sequence: TGTGCCATCAGTGACCCGGCCAGGGGGTCTGAGAATGAGCAGTTCTTC.

The rearrangement links TRBV2 to TRBJ2-7, with D perhaps given as TRBD1 or TRBD2 (7 bases each). V lost 1 base, J lost 6 bases, and 16 bases lay in between. The CDR3 length is 15 residues. Germline CDR1 and CDR2: SNHLY and FYNNEI. CDR3: CASSEVAGGGGEQYF. The CDR3 DNA is TGTGCCAGCAGTGAAGTGGCAGGGGGAGGGGGCGAGCAGTACTTC.

The V call is TRBV5-1, the J call TRBJ1-3; a weak D match, TRBD1 (6 bases). The CDR3 consists of 16 residues. V lost 4 bases, J lost 0 bases, and 14 bases lay in between. Germline values: CDR1 SGHRS, CDR2 YFSETQ. Here the CDR3 DNA reads TGCGCCAGCAGCAACAGACAGGTCAGCTCTGGAAACACCATATATTTT. Its protein product is CASSNRQVSSGNTIYF.

The V and J genes are TRBV19 and TRBJ1-2; D unclear. The CDR3 spans 11 residues. Trimming took off 5 bases at V and 5 bases at J, with 6 bases between the two ends. In germline, CDR1 is LNHDA, CDR2 SQIVND (reference sequence). This CDR3 reads CASSDGYGYTF. CDR3 DNA sequence: TGTGCCAGTAGTGACGGATATGGCTACACCTTC. The whole variable domain, filled in from reference TRBV19 and TRBJ1-2, reads DGGITQSPKYLFRKEGQNVTLSCEQNLNHDAMYWYRQDPGQGLRLIYYSQIVNDFQKGDIAEGYSVSREKKESFPLTVTSAQKNPTAFYLCASSDGYGYTFGSGTRLTVV.

CDR3 sequence (DNA): TGTGCCAGCAACCCAGGCACAGATACGCAGTATTTT. Translation gives CASNPGTDTQYF. The chain is built from TRBV25-1 and TRBJ2-3; unclear D gene. This CDR3 has 12 residues. The V end was cut by 7 bases, the J end by 1 base, with 6 bases between. Per the germline V gene, CDR1 is MGHDK and CDR2 is SYGVNS.

CDR3 in amino acids: CASSSKREISYNEQFF. The CDR3 DNA reads TGTGCCAGCAGCTCCAAGCGGGAGATCTCCTACAATGAGCAGTTCTTC. The chain recombines TRBV5-4 with TRBJ2-1; 8 nucleotides align to TRBD2. Trimming cost V 3 bases and J 0 bases; bases outside gene matches: 5. Germline loops: CDR1 SGHNT, CDR2 YYREEE (reference sequence). The CDR3 is 16 amino acids.

This chain uses TRBV6-6 with TRBJ1-5; D perhaps matches TRBD1 (6 bases). This CDR3 has 15 residues. Looked up from germline, CDR1 is MNHNY and CDR2 is SVGAGI (reference sequence). The V end was cut by 6 bases, the J end by 3 bases, with 15 bases between. This CDR3 reads CASRSGHQFNQPQHF. CDR3 nucleotide sequence: TGTGCCAGCAGGTCGGGACACCAGTTCAATCAGCCCCAGCATTTT.

This sequence joins TRBV7-2 and TRBJ2-7; 13 bases map to TRBD2. Per the germline V gene, CDR1 is SGHTA and CDR2 is FQGNSA. This CDR3 region has 15 residues. V shed 5 bases, J shed 5 bases, and the junction held 6 bases outside the gene matches. CDR3 bases: TGTGCCAGCAGCACCGGGACTAGCGGGGCCCACGAGCAGTACTTC. Protein: CASSTGTSGAHEQYF.

V gene TRBV12-3 or TRBV12-4 combines with J gene TRBJ1-4, with 8 positions matching TRBD1. The length of the CDR3 is 13 residues. V gave up 7 bases and J gave up 7 bases; unmatched junction bases: 5. This CDR3 is CASTSTGGEKLFF. The CDR3, as DNA: TGTGCCAGCACCTCAACAGGGGGTGAAAAACTGTTTTTT.

The chain uses TRBV18 and TRBJ1-5; TRBD1 aligns across 10 bases. Germline CDR1 reads KGHSH; CDR2 reads LQKENI. The V segment lost 6 bases and the J segment 5 bases; nucleotides outside the gene matches: 4. The CDR3 runs 14 residues. CDR3 DNA: TGTGCCAGCTCCCAGGGGACAGGGGATCAGCCCCAGCATTTT. This encodes CASSQGTGDQPQHF.

The chain recombines TRBV10-3 with TRBJ2-5; 9 bases fit TRBD1. V gave up 2 bases and J gave up 1 base; unmatched junction bases: 5. Germline CDR1 ENHRY, CDR2 SYGVKD. The CDR3 consists of 16 residues. The CDR3 DNA follows: TGTGCCATCAGTGAGGGGGGGACAGGGATCCAAGAGACCCAGTACTTC. Encoded protein: CAISEGGTGIQETQYF.

This chain uses TRBV7-3 with TRBJ2-1; a weak D match, TRBD2 (6 bases). The CDR3 extends over 16 amino acids. V was trimmed by 6 bases and J by 1 base, leaving 16 bases between them. Germline loops: CDR1 SGHTA, CDR2 FQGTGA. The CDR3 here is CASSRSLASSYNEQFF. DNA of the CDR3: TGTGCCAGCAGTCGCTCGCTAGCGAGTTCCTACAATGAGCAGTTCTTC.

The V gene is TRBV5-6, the J gene TRBJ2-5; possible D gene TRBD2, 7 bases. Looked up from germline, CDR1 is SGHDT and CDR2 is YYEEEE. Trimming stripped 3 bases from V and 7 bases from J, with 25 bases between. The CDR3 runs 17 residues. The CDR3 protein is CASSSGKWGGPPGTQYF. The CDR3 DNA follows: TGTGCCAGCAGCTCGGGAAAATGGGGGGGCCCTCCGGGGACCCAGTACTTC.

The sample holds one count of this clone. CDR3 amino acids: CASSFLEPGMNTEAFF. CDR3 DNA: TGTGCCAGCAGTTTTTTGGAGCCCGGAATGAACACTGAAGCTTTCTTT. The chain joins TRBV27 to TRBJ1-1; D is unresolved. V gave up 3 bases and J gave up 0 bases, with 14 bases separating them. The germline gives CDR1 MNHEY, CDR2 SMNVEV (reference sequence). CDR3 size: 16 residues.

The V call is TRBV5-1, the J call TRBJ2-7; 7 nucleotides match TRBD1. CDR1 and CDR2 from the germline V gene are SGHRS and YFSETQ. The trim removed 4 bases at V and 6 bases at J, leaving 7 bases unmatched. The CDR3 spans 13 residues. The CDR3 loop reads CASSPSSGGEQYF. CDR3 coding DNA: TGCGCCAGCAGCCCCTCTTCAGGGGGCGAGCAGTACTTC.

V usage is TRBV19 and J usage is TRBJ2-1, with 8 positions matching TRBD2. The CDR3 length is 17 residues. The J segment lost 3 bases and the V segment lost 0 bases, leaving 7 bases of the junction unmatched. Germline V CDR1 and CDR2: LNHDA, SQIVND (reference sequence). CDR3 in DNA: TGTGCCAGTAGTATAGACCCGAGCGGGAGAATCTACAATGAGCAGTTCTTC. Its translation: CASSIDPSGRIYNEQFF. The complete variable domain, with remaining parts taken from reference TRBV19 and TRBJ2-1, reads DGGITQSPKYLFRKEGQNVTLSCEQNLNHDAMYWYRQDPGQGLRLIYYSQIVNDFQKGDIAEGYSVSREKKESFPLTVTSAQKNPTAFYLCASSIDPSGRIYNEQFFGPGTRLTVL.

As to this clone: An end of the junction does not agree with germline; a read error may underlie this. CDR3 sequence (DNA): TGTGCCGGCAGAACCGCCTTGCCTCTGGAGCCCCAGCATTTT. This encodes CAGRTALPLEPQHF. The genes are TRBV28 and TRBJ1-5; D remains ambiguous. This CDR3 is built from 14 residues. Germline V lookup: CDR1 MDHEN, CDR2 SYDVKM.

The rearrangement links TRBV30 to TRBJ2-1, with D unresolved. This CDR3 has 13 amino acids. With 0 bases removed from V and 8 bases from J, the gap between germline ends came to 11 bases. Germline V lookup: CDR1 GTSNPN, CDR2 SVGIG (reference sequence). This CDR3 reads CAWSVSPRDEQFF. The CDR3 nucleotides are TGTGCCTGGAGTGTATCCCCCCGGGATGAGCAGTTCTTC.

The gene calls are TRBV7-9 and TRBJ2-1, with 9 bases fitting TRBD1. Germline V gene lookup returns CDR1 SEHNR and CDR2 FQNEAQ (reference sequence). Trimming cost V 1 base and J 5 bases; bases outside gene matches: 6. This CDR3 has 16 residues. The DNA of the CDR3 is TGTGCCAGCAGCTTAGAGGGAGACAGGGGGGACAATGAGCAGTTCTTC. Protein sequence: CASSLEGDRGDNEQFF. Drawing the rest from reference TRBV7-9 and TRBJ2-1, the complete variable domain is DTGVSQNPRHKITKRGQNVTFRCDPISEHNRLYWYRQTLGQGPEFLTYFQNEAQLEKSRLLSDRFSAERPKGSFSTLEIQRTEQGDSAMYLCASSLEGDRGDNEQFFGPGTRLTVL.

The sample holds one count of this clone. V gene TRBV7-9 combines with J gene TRBJ1-2; no reliable D call. The length of the CDR3 is 11 residues. CDR1 and CDR2 from the germline V gene are SEHNR and FQNEAQ (reference sequence). The V gene lost 5 bases and the J gene lost 5 bases, with 6 bases spanning the gap. CDR3 sequence reads: CASSASYGYTF. The DNA of the CDR3 is TGTGCCAGCAGCGCCTCGTATGGCTACACCTTC.

The gene calls are TRBV3-1 (or the pseudogene TRBV3-2) and TRBJ2-6; possible D gene TRBD1, 5 bases. CDR3 length equals 15 residues. Germline V gene sequence: CDR1 LGHDT, CDR2 YNNKEL (reference sequence). The V and J ends lost 4 bases and 1 base respectively, with 8 bases between them. The CDR3 loop is CASSLQGSGANVLTF. As DNA, the CDR3 is TGTGCCAGCAGCCTGCAGGGTTCTGGGGCCAACGTCCTGACTTTC.

The chain is built from TRBV6-4 and TRBJ2-7; TRBD1 aligns across 8 bases. Losses at the gene ends were 4 bases for V and 5 bases for J; bases not matched to a gene: 10. The length of the CDR3 is 15 residues. Germline CDR1 is MRHNA and CDR2 is SNTAGT. The CDR3 DNA follows: TGTGCCAGCAGTGTTTACAGGGGGATTATCCACGAGCAGTACTTC. Amino acid sequence: CASSVYRGIIHEQYF.

The rearrangement links TRBV5-1 to TRBJ1-4; TRBD1 matches 7 bases. The CDR3 totals 14 residues. The V and J ends lost 4 bases and 3 bases, in that order; junction bases with no gene match: 3. Germline CDR1 SGHRS, CDR2 YFSETQ. As DNA, the CDR3 is TGCGCCAGCAGCCCCGGGACAGCTAATGAAAAACTGTTTTTT. This codes for CASSPGTANEKLFF.

The J gene is TRBJ1-3, the V gene TRBV9; 8 nucleotides match TRBD1. The junction had 5 bases not matched to a gene; V was cut back by 3 bases and J by 0 bases. CDR1 is SGDLS and CDR2 is YYNGEE in the germline V gene. This CDR3 has 16 amino acids. CDR3 coding DNA: TGTGCCAGCAGCGCAGGGGGCTTGAGCTCTGGAAACACCATATATTTT. It translates to CASSAGGLSSGNTIYF.

V usage is TRBV3-1 (or the pseudogene TRBV3-2) and J usage is TRBJ2-3, with 10 bases that match TRBD2. Germline V gene sequence: CDR1 LGHDT, CDR2 YNNKEL (reference sequence). The CDR3 has 15 residues. Germline trimming cut 2 bases from V and 6 bases from J; bases unmatched to any gene: 5. CDR3: CASSQTSGRADTQYF. DNA of the CDR3: TGTGCCAGCAGCCAAACCAGCGGGAGGGCTGATACGCAGTATTTT.

The V and J genes are TRBV10-3 and TRBJ2-1, with 7 bases lining up with TRBD2. CDR3 size: 15 residues. V gave up 2 bases and J gave up 0 bases; unmatched junction bases: 1. CDR1 and CDR2 from the germline V gene are ENHRY and SYGVKD. CDR3 sequence: CAISEGGSSYNEQFF. The CDR3 coding sequence is TGTGCCATCAGTGAGGGCGGGAGCTCCTACAATGAGCAGTTCTTC.

This chain connects TRBV3-1 (or the pseudogene TRBV3-2) to TRBJ2-1; TRBD1 or TRBD2 may be the D gene (6 bases each). The V end was cut by 0 bases, the J end by 7 bases, with 28 bases between. Germline CDR1 LGHDT, CDR2 YNNKEL (reference sequence). The CDR3 runs to 20 residues. CDR3 amino acids: CASSQDGGTGGRALRNEQFF. CDR3 nucleotides: TGTGCCAGCAGCCAAGATGGGGGGACTGGGGGCCGGGCTCTACGGAATGAGCAGTTCTTC.

This clone was counted only a few times. The rearrangement links TRBV24-1 to TRBJ2-2; weak D call: TRBD2 (7 bases). The CDR3 spans 15 residues. V was clipped by 5 bases and J by 6 bases, with 15 bases between them. Germline CDR1 KGHDR, CDR2 SFDVKD. CDR3 sequence (DNA): TGTGCCACCAGTGTAGTGGGGGGGCCGGCCGGGGAGCTGTTTTTT. It is translated as CATSVVGGPAGELFF.